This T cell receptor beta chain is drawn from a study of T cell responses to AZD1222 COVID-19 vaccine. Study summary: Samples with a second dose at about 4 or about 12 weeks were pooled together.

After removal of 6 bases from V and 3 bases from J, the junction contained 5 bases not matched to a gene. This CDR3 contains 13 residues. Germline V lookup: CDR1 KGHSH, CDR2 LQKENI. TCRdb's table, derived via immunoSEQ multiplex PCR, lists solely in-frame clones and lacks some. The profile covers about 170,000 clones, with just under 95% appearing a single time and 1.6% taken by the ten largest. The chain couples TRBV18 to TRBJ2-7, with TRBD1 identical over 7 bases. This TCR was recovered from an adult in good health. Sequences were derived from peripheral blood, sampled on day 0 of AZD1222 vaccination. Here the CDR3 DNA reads TGTGCCAGCTCCCCCGGGACAGTCTACGAGCAGTACTTC. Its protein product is CASSPGTVYEQYF.